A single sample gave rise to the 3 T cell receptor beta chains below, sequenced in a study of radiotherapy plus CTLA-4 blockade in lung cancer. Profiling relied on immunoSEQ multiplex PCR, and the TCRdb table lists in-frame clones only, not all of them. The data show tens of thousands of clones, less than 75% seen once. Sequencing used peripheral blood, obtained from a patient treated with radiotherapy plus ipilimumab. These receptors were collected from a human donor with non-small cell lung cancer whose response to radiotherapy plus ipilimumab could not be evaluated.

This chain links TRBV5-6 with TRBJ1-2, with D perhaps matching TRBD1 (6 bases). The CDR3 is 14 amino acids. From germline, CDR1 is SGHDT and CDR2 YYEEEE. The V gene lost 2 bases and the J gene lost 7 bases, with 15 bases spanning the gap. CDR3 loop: CASSFPGVSSGYTF. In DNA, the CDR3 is TGTGCCAGCAGCTTCCCAGGGGTTTCGAGTGGCTACACCTTC.

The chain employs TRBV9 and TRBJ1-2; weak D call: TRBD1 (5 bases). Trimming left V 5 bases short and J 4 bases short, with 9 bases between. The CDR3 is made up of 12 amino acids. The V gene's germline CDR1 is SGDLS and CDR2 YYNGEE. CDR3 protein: CASRGEGYGYTF. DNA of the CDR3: TGTGCCAGCAGAGGGGAGGGCTATGGCTACACCTTC.

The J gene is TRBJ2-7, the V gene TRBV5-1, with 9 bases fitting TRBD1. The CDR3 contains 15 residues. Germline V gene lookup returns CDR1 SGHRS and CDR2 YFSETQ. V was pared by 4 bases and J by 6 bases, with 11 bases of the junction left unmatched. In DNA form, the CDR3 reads TGCGCCAGCAGCGGACCGGGACAGGGATCCGGCGAGCAGTACTTC. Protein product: CASSGPGQGSGEQYF. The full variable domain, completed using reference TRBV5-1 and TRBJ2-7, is KAGVTQTPRYLIKTRGQQVTLSCSPISGHRSVSWYQQTPGQGLQFLFEYFSETQRNKGNFPGRFSGRQFSNSRSEMNVSTLELGDSALYLCASSGPGQGSGEQYFGPGTRLTVT.